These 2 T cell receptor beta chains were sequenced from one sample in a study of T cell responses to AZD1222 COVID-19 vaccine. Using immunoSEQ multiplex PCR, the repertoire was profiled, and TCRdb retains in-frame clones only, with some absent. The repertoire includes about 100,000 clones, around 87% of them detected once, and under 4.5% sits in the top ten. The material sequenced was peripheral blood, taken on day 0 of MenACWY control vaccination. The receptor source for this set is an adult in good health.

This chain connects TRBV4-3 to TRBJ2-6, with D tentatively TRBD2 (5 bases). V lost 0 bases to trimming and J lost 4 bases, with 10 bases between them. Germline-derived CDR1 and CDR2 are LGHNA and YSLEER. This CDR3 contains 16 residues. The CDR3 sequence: CASSQERAEGANVLTF. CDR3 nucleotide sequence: TGCGCCAGCAGCCAAGAGAGGGCCGAGGGGGCCAACGTCCTGACTTTC.

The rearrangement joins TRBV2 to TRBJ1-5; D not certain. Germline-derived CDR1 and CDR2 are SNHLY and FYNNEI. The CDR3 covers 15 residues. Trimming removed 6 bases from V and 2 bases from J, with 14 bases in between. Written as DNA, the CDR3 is TGTGCCAGCAGCGGGAGGACGGGAGGCAATCAGCCCCAGCATTTT. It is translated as CASSGRTGGNQPQHF.